This is a list of T cell receptor beta chains from one sample in a study of tumor-infiltrating lymphocytes in primary liver carcinoma. TCRdb passed the multiplex PCR reads through MiXCR, listing each CDR3 protein once. The sample contains roughly 50,000 distinct CDR3 sequences, 70% to 75% of which appear only once. Sequenced: liver tumor tissue from sampling region 2. Receptor source: a man between 35 and 55 years old with primary liver carcinoma and hepatitis B virus infection. Each CDR3 is given with its conserved first and last residue. A D gene is named only where the DNA matches it firmly. The listing skips clone size in some rows; elsewhere it reads once, few, many or a size class.

TRBJ1-1	NA	11	TRBV7-9	once	CASSLGAGTFF	TGTGCCAGCAGTTTAGGGGCCGGAACTTTCTTT
TRBJ2-5	NA	15	TRBV5-1	NA	CTSSEASGSAATQYF	TGCACCAGCAGTGAGGCGAGCGGGTCCGCCGCAACCCAGTACTTC
TRBJ2-7	TRBD1	14	TRBV12-3/TRBV12-4	NA	CASSPRDRIYEQYF	TGTGCCAGCAGCCCCCGGGACAGAATCTACGAGCAGTATTTC
TRBJ2-7	NA	13	TRBV28	NA	CGSSPGRIFQGYF	TGTGGCAGCAGTCCGGGACGGATCTTCCAAGGGTACTTC
TRBJ2-3	NA	13	TRBV6-5	medium-sized	CASSKTRADTQYF	TGTGCCAGCAGTAAGACTAGGGCAGATACGCAGTATTTT
TRBJ1-5	NA	16	TRBV4-1	NA	CASSQGPDMANQPRHF	TGCGCCAGCAGCCAGGGCCCGGACATGGCCAATCAGCCCCGGCATTTT
TRBJ2-3	TRBD2	15	TRBV5-1	once	CTSRPSGNVADTQYF	TGCACCAGCCGCCCTAGCGGGAATGTAGCAGATACGCAGTATTTT
TRBJ2-3	NA	14	TRBV7-9	many	CASSLFFGTDTQYF	TGTGCCAGCAGCTTATTTTTTGGGACAGATACGCAGTATTTT
TRBJ2-7	NA	13	TRBV12-3/TRBV12-4	NA	CASRLGYSYEQYF	TGTGCCAGCAGATTGGGATACTCCTACGAGCAGTACTTC
TRBJ2-7	NA	16	TRBV28	many	CASSSPGGKGRYEQYF	TGTGCCAGCAGTTCCCCCGGTGGGAAGGGACGGTACGAGCAGTACTTC
TRBJ2-3	NA	15	TRBV6-5	NA	CASSYSTVAARPHYF	TGTGCCAGCAGTTACTCGACTGTAGCAGCGAGGCCGCACTATTTT
TRBJ2-1	NA	14	TRBV19	NA	CASSQGAPVDERFF	TGTGCCAGTAGCCAGGGAGCTCCGGTCGATGAGCGGTTCTTC
TRBJ2-3	NA	16	TRBV11-2	few	CASSLDVGGLIDTQYF	TGCGCCAGCAGCTTAGACGTGGGGGGCCTCATAGATACGCAGTATTTT
TRBJ2-7	NA	13	TRBV7-8	NA	CARRGDTSYEQYF	TGTGCCAGGAGGGGGGATACATCCTACGAGCAGTACTTT
TRBJ2-7	NA	14	TRBV5-1	NA	CASSLIAEKGEQYF	TGCGCCAGCAGCTTGATAGCCGAGAAGGGTGAGCAGTACTTC
TRBJ2-3	NA	16	TRBV29-1	NA	CSVELRVRGVVGTQYF	TGCAGCGTTGAACTCCGGGTCAGGGGAGTTGTAGGTACGCAGTATTTT
TRBJ1-1	TRBD1	15	TRBV6-6	many	CASSYLGQGGTEAFF	TGTGCCAGCAGTTACCTCGGACAGGGCGGCACTGAAGCTTTCTTT
TRBJ1-5	NA	15	TRBV19	NA	CASSWGFLSNQPQHF	TGTGCCAGTAGTTGGGGCTTCCTTAGCAATCAGCCCCAGCATTTT
TRBJ2-5	TRBD2	16	TRBV4-2	NA	CASRQGEGSEQETQYF	TGTGCCAGCAGGCAAGGGGAGGGGTCAGAGCAAGAGACCCAGTACTTC
TRBJ2-3	NA	14	TRBV11-2	NA	CASSPFQLPDTLYF	TGCGCTAGCAGCCCATTTCAGCTGCCAGATACACTGTATTTT
TRBJ1-5	NA	16	TRBV6-6	NA	CTNSYRIEYSNQPQHF	TGTACCAACAGTTACCGAATAGAGTATAGCAATCAGCCCCAGCATTTT
TRBJ1-6	NA	12	TRBV28	NA	CANSPAGGGGYF	TGTGCCAACAGTCCTGCTGGCGGCGGAGGGTACTTT
TRBJ1-2	NA	11	TRBV29-1	NA	CSIGRGSGYTF	TGCAGCATTGGTCGGGGGAGCGGCTACACCTTC
TRBJ2-7	NA	14	TRBV29-1	NA	CSVMTEGSLYKQYF	TGCAGCGTTATGACAGAGGGCAGCCTCTACAAGCAGTACTTC
TRBJ1-6	NA	13	TRBV6-1	NA	CASNMDYNSPFHF	TGTGCCAGCAACATGGATTATAATTCACCCTTCCACTTT
TRBJ2-7	NA	11	TRBV29-1	few	CSGRVAYEKYF	TGCAGTGGAAGAGTTGCCTACGAGAAGTACTTC
TRBJ2-3	TRBD2	17	TRBV15	many	CATSGRLAGGHTDTQYF	TGTGCCACCAGCGGCCGACTAGCGGGGGGTCACACAGATACGCAGTATTTT
TRBJ2-1	TRBD2	16	TRBV11-2	NA	CASSFSSTSGRGGGFF	TGTGCCAGCAGCTTCTCTTCGACTAGCGGGAGGGGTGGCGGGTTCTTC
TRBJ1-1	TRBD1	18	TRBV4-2	NA	CVSNTHRDRGIFNTDAFF	TGTGTCAGCAACACTCACCGGGACAGGGGAATTTTCAACACTGACGCTTTCTTT
TRBJ1-2	NA	13	TRBV6-2/TRBV6-3	NA	CASSYSVRIGFTF	TGTGCCAGCAGTTACTCTGTACGGATAGGCTTCACCTTC
TRBJ2-1	NA	14	TRBV12-3/TRBV12-4	NA	CAITTGQRCNGQFF	TGTGCCATTACTACAGGTCAGAGGTGCAATGGGCAGTTCTTC
TRBJ2-5	NA	15	TRBV4-2	NA	CASSQEVADQETQYF	TGTGCCAGCAGCCAAGAGGTAGCGGACCAAGAGACCCAGTACTTC
TRBJ2-1	TRBD2	17	TRBV11-1	NA	CASSLRLAGGVDNEQSF	TGTGCCAGCAGCCTGCGACTAGCGGGAGGAGTTGACAATGAGCAGTCCTTC
TRBJ2-7	NA	13	TRBV11-2	NA	CANRLSELASQYF	TGCGCCAACCGCTTAAGTGAGCTAGCGTCGCAGTACTTC
TRBJ2-1	NA	14	TRBV28	few	CACPRGDSYSEQFF	TGTGCCTGCCCTAGGGGGGACTCCTACAGTGAGCAGTTCTTC
TRBJ2-7	NA	14	TRBV28	many	CASSFQAVPYEQYF	TGTGCCAGCAGTTTCCAGGCAGTTCCGTACGAGCAGTACTTC
TRBJ2-7	TRBD1	14	TRBV29-1	NA	CSVGAGTGENEQYF	TGCAGCGTTGGAGCCGGGACAGGGGAGAACGAGCAGTACTTC
TRBJ1-5	TRBD1	14	TRBV6-6	many	CASSYDREDQPQHF	TGTGCCAGCAGTTACGACAGGGAAGATCAGCCCCAGCATTTT